This TCR beta chain emerged from a study of control samples from healthy donors and cancer patients. The length of the CDR3 is 15 residues. Germline loops: CDR1 KGHDR, CDR2 SFDVKD. V lost 5 bases, J lost 5 bases, and 17 bases lay in between. Only in-frame clones appear in the TCRdb table, and some are missing; sequencing was by immunoSEQ multiplex PCR. The sample includes about 120,000 clones, 80% to 90% of them seen just once. The sequencing sample was made of blood. This TCR derives from a man in his forties in good health. The gene calls are TRBV24-1 and TRBJ2-5; possibly TRBD2 for D (6 bases). CDR3 sequence: CATSAAPDRGETQYF. CDR3 DNA sequence: TGTGCCACCAGTGCTGCCCCGGATCGGGGGGAGACCCAGTACTTC.